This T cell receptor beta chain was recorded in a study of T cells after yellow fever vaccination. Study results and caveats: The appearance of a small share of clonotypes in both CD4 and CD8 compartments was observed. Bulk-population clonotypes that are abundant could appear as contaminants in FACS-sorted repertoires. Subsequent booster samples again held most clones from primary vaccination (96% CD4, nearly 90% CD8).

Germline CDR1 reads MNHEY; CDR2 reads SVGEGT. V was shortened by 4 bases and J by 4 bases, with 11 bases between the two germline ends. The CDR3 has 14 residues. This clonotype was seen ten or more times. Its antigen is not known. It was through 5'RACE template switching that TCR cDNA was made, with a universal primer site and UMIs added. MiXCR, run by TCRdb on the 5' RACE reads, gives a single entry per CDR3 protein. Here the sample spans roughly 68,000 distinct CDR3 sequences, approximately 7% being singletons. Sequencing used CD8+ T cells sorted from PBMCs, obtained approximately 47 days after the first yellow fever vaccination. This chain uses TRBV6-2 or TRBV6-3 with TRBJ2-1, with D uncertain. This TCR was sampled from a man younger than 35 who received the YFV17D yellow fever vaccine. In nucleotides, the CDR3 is TGTGCCAGCAGTTTCGAACCGGAATACAATGAGCAGTTCTTC. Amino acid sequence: CASSFEPEYNEQFF.